The 20 T cell receptor beta chains in this list originate from one sample, sequenced in a study of T-cell reconstitution after alpha-beta-depleted transplantation in children. Using unique molecular identifiers, the investigators prepared the TCRbeta library. From the PCR reads, TCRdb called clonotypes with MiXCR, one entry per CDR3 protein. The table lists around 400,000 distinct CDR3 sequences, 20% of them singletons. The sample here was PBMCs from the stem cell graft donor, taken from the stem cell graft. The source is a human donor who donated a stem cell graft to a child with acute myeloid leukemia.

This clonotype has a count of ten or more. The chain joins TRBV7-2 to TRBJ2-5, with D unclear. This CDR3 is 14 amino acids long. The germline V gene encodes CDR1 SGHTA and CDR2 FQGNSA. V lost 5 bases to trimming and J lost 1 base, with 11 bases between them. The CDR3: CASSPHPTQETQYF. In nucleotides, the CDR3 is TGTGCCAGCAGCCCCCACCCAACCCAAGAGACCCAGTACTTC.

This chain joins TRBV20-1 and TRBJ2-2, with 12 bases lining up with TRBD2. The V segment lost 6 bases and the J segment 4 bases; nucleotides outside the gene matches: 3. The CDR3 is 14 amino acids. Germline-derived CDR1 and CDR2 are DFQATT and SNEGSKA (reference sequence). The CDR3 loop reads CSALLAGGTGELFF. The CDR3 DNA is TGCAGTGCCCTACTAGCGGGAGGCACCGGGGAGCTGTTTTTT.

The rearrangement links TRBV6-2 or TRBV6-3 to TRBJ2-5, with D possibly being TRBD2 (5 bases). V lost 6 bases and J lost 2, with 10 bases in between. This CDR3 contains 13 residues. Germline CDR1 is MNHEY and CDR2 is SVGEGT. CDR3 loop: CASRGSSQETQYF. The CDR3 coding sequence is TGTGCCAGCAGGGGGAGTTCTCAAGAGACCCAGTACTTC.

This clonotype was found many times. The V call is TRBV20-1, the J call TRBJ1-1; no clear D gene. In germline, CDR1 is DFQATT, CDR2 SNEGSKA (reference sequence). The CDR3 consists of 10 residues. The germline V and J ends were trimmed by 0 bases and 13 bases, with 9 bases remaining between them. Here the CDR3 reads CSAREKRGFF. As DNA, the CDR3 is TGCAGTGCTAGAGAGAAGCGGGGTTTCTTT.

This chain uses TRBV4-1 with TRBJ2-7; tentative D call: TRBD2 (6 bases). Per germline, CDR1 MGHRA and CDR2 YSYEKL. This CDR3 has 14 amino acids. V lost 1 base and J 6 bases, leaving 13 bases between the germline ends. This CDR3 is CASSQVGLPGEQYF. DNA for the CDR3: TGCGCCAGCAGCCAAGTGGGACTCCCAGGCGAGCAGTACTTC.

The CDR3 sequence: CASSSKRAPSTDTQYF. The CDR3 nucleotides are TGTGCCAGCAGTTCCAAGCGGGCACCTAGCACAGATACGCAGTATTTT. The chain is built from TRBV7-9 and TRBJ2-3, with D maybe TRBD2 (6 bases). The V end lost 6 bases, the J end lost 0 bases, and 16 bases lay between the germline ends. Germline V CDR1 and CDR2: SEHNR, FQNEAQ (reference sequence). The CDR3 has 16 residues.

This clonotype was detected once. J is TRBJ2-3 and V is TRBV18; 8 bases match TRBD2. The germline V gene has CDR1 KGHSH and CDR2 LQKENI. CDR3 length: 16 amino acids. The V gene end was trimmed by 3 bases and the J gene end by 1 base; junction bases not matched to a gene: 6. DNA for the CDR3: TGTGCCAGCTCACCTAATAGCGGGACCCGCACAGATACGCAGTATTTT. Encoded protein: CASSPNSGTRTDTQYF.

This clonotype has only a few counts. The chain uses TRBV4-2 and TRBJ1-4, with D possibly matching TRBD1 (5 bases). CDR3 length: 15 amino acids. Looked up from germline, CDR1 is LGHNA and CDR2 is YNFKEQ. V was clipped by 0 bases and J by 8 bases, with 13 bases between them. The CDR3 coding sequence is TGTGCCAGCAGCCAAGATTGGGGACGGGTCGAAAAACTGTTTTTT. Protein product: CASSQDWGRVEKLFF.

The V call is TRBV12-3 or TRBV12-4, the J call TRBJ2-5, with 11 bases that match TRBD1. This CDR3 spans 15 amino acids. J lost 10 bases, V lost 1 base, and 8 bases had no gene match. In DNA form, the CDR3 reads TGTGCCAGCAGTTTAGAGGGACAGGGGGTTGAGGGCCAGTACTTC. Translated, it gives CASSLEGQGVEGQYF.

The chain employs TRBV20-1 and TRBJ2-1; D gene uncertain. This CDR3 comprises 12 residues. Germline assignment: CDR1 DFQATT and CDR2 SNEGSKA (reference sequence). The germline V and J ends were trimmed by 3 bases and 5 bases, with 8 bases remaining between them. Written as DNA, the CDR3 is TGCAGTGCTAGTTTAACGGACAATGAGCAGTTCTTC. It codes for CSASLTDNEQFF.

V is TRBV5-1 and J is TRBJ2-4, with 8 bases matching TRBD2. Germline trimming cut 6 bases from V and 11 bases from J; bases unmatched to any gene: 10. The CDR3 is 13 residues long. The germline CDR1 and CDR2 sequences are SGHRS and YFSETQ. The CDR3: CASKPGGMELQYF. Written as DNA, the CDR3 is TGCGCCAGCAAACCGGGAGGGATGGAGCTTCAGTACTTC.

This clonotype was seen more than once but under ten times. The CDR3 sequence: CASSALSRGRLISYEQYF. CDR3 in DNA: TGTGCCAGCAGCGCACTTAGTCGGGGAAGGCTTATCTCCTACGAGCAGTACTTC. The V call is TRBV27, the J call TRBJ2-7; D may be TRBD2 (5 bases). Between the trimmed V and J ends, which lost 6 bases and 0 bases, there was a span of 24 bases. Germline loops: CDR1 MNHEY, CDR2 SMNVEV (reference sequence). The CDR3 consists of 18 residues.

This clonotype occurred many times. The V and J genes are TRBV29-1 and TRBJ2-1; 9 nucleotides match TRBD2. Germline-derived CDR1 and CDR2 are SQVTM and ANQGSEA. The CDR3 contains 17 residues. Unmatched junction bases numbered 14, after V lost 8 bases and J lost 0 bases. For the CDR3, the DNA is TGCAGCACCTCCTGGGCGGGAGGGCCCAGCTCCTACAATGAGCAGTTCTTC. It yields the protein CSTSWAGGPSSYNEQFF.

There are a few counts of this clonotype. The chain is built from TRBV20-1 and TRBJ2-5; 8 nucleotides align to TRBD2. The junction had 16 bases not matched to a gene; V was cut back by 0 bases and J by 4 bases. Looked up from germline, CDR1 is DFQATT and CDR2 is SNEGSKA (reference sequence). This CDR3 is built from 18 residues. In DNA, the CDR3 is TGCAGTGCTAGAGACGGTAATCTAACTAGCGGAGGCGGAGAGACCCAGTACTTC. This gives the protein CSARDGNLTSGGGETQYF.

There are many counts of this clonotype. The rearrangement uses TRBV3-1 and TRBJ2-3, with 12 bases fitting TRBD2. The germline V gene has CDR1 LGHDT and CDR2 YNNKEL (reference sequence). The CDR3 runs to 21 residues. V trimming: 0 bases; J trimming: 3 bases; junction bases outside the gene matches: 16. The chain's CDR3 is CASSQEGGGRLAGGPTDTQYF. The CDR3 DNA reads as TGTGCCAGCAGCCAAGAGGGGGGGGGCCGGCTAGCGGGAGGGCCAACAGATACGCAGTATTTT.

This clonotype was seen a handful of times. This chain links TRBV15 with TRBJ2-7, with D possibly being TRBD1 (6 bases). Germline V gives CDR1 LNHNV, CDR2 YYDKDF (reference sequence). V lost 3 bases and J lost 1, with 10 bases in between. The CDR3 has 14 residues. The CDR3 coding sequence is TGTGCCACCAGCAGGGACAGAGCTTCCTACGAGCAGTACTTC. Translating it yields CATSRDRASYEQYF. Using reference TRBV15 and TRBJ2-7 for the parts outside the CDR3, the full variable domain is DAMVIQNPRYQVTQFGKPVTLSCSQTLNHNVMYWYQQKSSQAPKLLFHYYDKDFNNEADTPDNFQSRRPNTSFCFLDIRSPGLGDTAMYLCATSRDRASYEQYFGPGTRLTVT.

The rearrangement uses TRBV27 and TRBJ2-1; tentative D call: TRBD2 (6 bases). The CDR3 covers 15 residues. Trimming took 4 bases from V and 6 from J, leaving 16 bases between them. Per germline, CDR1 MNHEY and CDR2 SMNVEV (reference sequence). This chain's CDR3 is CASSWGREVGNEQFF. The CDR3 DNA follows: TGTGCCAGCAGTTGGGGTAGGGAGGTCGGCAATGAGCAGTTCTTC.

The gene calls are TRBV28 and TRBJ2-1; 14 nucleotides align to TRBD2. Germline CDR1 is MDHEN and CDR2 is SYDVKM. The CDR3 consists of 15 residues. J was trimmed by 8 bases and V by 4 bases; bases with no gene match: 4. The CDR3 protein is CASSSTSGRGDEQFF. For the CDR3, the DNA is TGTGCCAGCAGTTCGACTAGCGGGAGGGGCGATGAGCAGTTCTTC. The whole variable domain, remainder taken from reference TRBV28 and TRBJ2-1, is DVKVTQSSRYLVKRTGEKVFLECVQDMDHENMFWYRQDPGLGLRLIYFSYDVKMKEKGDIPEGYSVSREKKERFSLILESASTNQTSMYLCASSSTSGRGDEQFFGPGTRLTVL.

The J gene is TRBJ2-3, the V gene TRBV20-1, with 8 bases lining up with TRBD2. Germline V gives CDR1 DFQATT, CDR2 SNEGSKA (reference sequence). The CDR3 is 17 residues long. Trimming cost V 0 bases and J 2 bases; bases outside gene matches: 10. DNA of the CDR3: TGCAGTGCTAGAGATGGAAAACTAGCGGTTTACACAGATACGCAGTATTTT. It codes for CSARDGKLAVYTDTQYF.

In this sample, this clonotype turned up a few times. Relative to the germline gene, one junction end is altered; a read error may explain this. V gene TRBV7-7 combines with J gene TRBJ2-1; 9 nucleotides align to TRBD1. Germline V gene lookup returns CDR1 SSHAT and CDR2 FNYEAQ (reference sequence). The CDR3 is made up of 15 amino acids. CDR3 loop: CASSLDGQGFNEQFF. CDR3 nucleotides: TGTGCTAGCAGCTTAGACGGACAGGGGTTCAATGAGCAGTTCTTC.